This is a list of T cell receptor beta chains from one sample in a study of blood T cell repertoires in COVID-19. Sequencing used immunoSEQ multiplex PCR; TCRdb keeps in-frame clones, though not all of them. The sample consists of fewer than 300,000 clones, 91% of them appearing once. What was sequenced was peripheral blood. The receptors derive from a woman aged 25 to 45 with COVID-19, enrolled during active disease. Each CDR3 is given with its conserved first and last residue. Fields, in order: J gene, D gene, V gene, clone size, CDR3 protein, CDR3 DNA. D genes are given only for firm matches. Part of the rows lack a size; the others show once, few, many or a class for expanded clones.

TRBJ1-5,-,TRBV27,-,CASSQRGSLNQPQHF,TGTGCCAGCAGTCAGAGAGGGAGCCTTAATCAGCCCCAGCATTTT
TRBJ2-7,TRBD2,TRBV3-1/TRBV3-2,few,CASSQDGLAGWGYEQYF,TGTGCCAGCAGCCAAGATGGGCTAGCGGGCTGGGGCTACGAGCAGTACTTC
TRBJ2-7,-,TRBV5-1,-,CASSLGGLGYEQYF,TGCGCCAGCAGCTTAGGGGGTCTGGGCTACGAGCAGTACTTC
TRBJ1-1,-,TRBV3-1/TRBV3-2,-,CASSQLVDTNTEAFF,TGTGCCAGCAGCCAGTTGGTGGACACGAACACTGAAGCTTTCTTT
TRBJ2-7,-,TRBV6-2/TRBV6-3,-,CASSYPMSSYEQYF,TGTGCCAGCAGTTACCCCATGAGCTCCTACGAGCAGTACTTC
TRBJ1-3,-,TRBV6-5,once,CASSRHNSGNTIYF,TGTGCCAGCAGTAGACATAACTCTGGAAACACCATATATTTT
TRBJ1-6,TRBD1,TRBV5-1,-,CASSLEGAIYNSPLHF,TGCGCCAGCAGCTTGGAGGGGGCTATCTATAATTCACCCCTCCACTTT
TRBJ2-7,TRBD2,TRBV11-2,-,CASSQRTSGNSEQYF,TGTGCCAGCAGCCAGAGGACTAGCGGGAACTCCGAGCAGTACTTC
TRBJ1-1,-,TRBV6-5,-,CASSTDRNTEAFF,TGTGCCAGCAGTACGGACAGGAACACTGAAGCTTTCTTT
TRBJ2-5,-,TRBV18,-,CASSPIRGQETQYF,TGTGCCAGCTCACCGATCAGGGGCCAAGAGACCCAGTACTTC
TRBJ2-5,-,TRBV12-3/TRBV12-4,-,CASSFDQGETQYF,TGTGCCAGCAGTTTCGATCAGGGAGAGACCCAGTACTTC
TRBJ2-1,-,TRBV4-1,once,CASSQGKAYSYNEQFF,TGCGCCAGCAGCCAAGGGAAAGCGTACTCCTACAATGAGCAGTTCTTC
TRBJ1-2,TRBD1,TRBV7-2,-,CASSLEDRAYYGYTF,TGTGCCAGCAGCTTAGAGGACAGGGCCTACTATGGCTACACCTTC
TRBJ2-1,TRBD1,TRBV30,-,CACETGYYNEQFF,TGTGCCTGTGAGACAGGGTACTACAATGAGCAGTTCTTC
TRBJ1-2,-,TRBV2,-,CASSETPPYGYTF,TGTGCCAGCAGTGAAACTCCTCCATATGGCTACACCTTC
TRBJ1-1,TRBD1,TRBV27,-,CASAGTGATEAFF,TGTGCCAGCGCCGGGACAGGGGCCACTGAAGCTTTCTTT
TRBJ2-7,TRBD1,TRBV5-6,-,CASSASLGQGGYEQYF,TGTGCCAGCAGCGCCTCCCTGGGACAGGGAGGCTACGAGCAGTACTTC
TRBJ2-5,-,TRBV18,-,CASSPPQGRAQETQYF,TGTGCCAGCTCACCACCCCAGGGGAGAGCGCAAGAGACCCAGTACTTC
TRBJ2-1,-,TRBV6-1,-,CASSDWAGKIVF,TGTGCCAGCAGTGATTGGGCAGGGAAAATAGTCTTC
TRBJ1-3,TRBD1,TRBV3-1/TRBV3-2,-,CASSQGTGGGNTIYF,TGTGCCAGCAGCCAAGGGACAGGGGGTGGAAACACCATATATTTT
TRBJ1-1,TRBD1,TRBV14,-,CASSQDLAGGWWNTEAFF,TGTGCCAGCAGCCAAGATCTTGCAGGGGGTTGGTGGAACACTGAAGCTTTCTTT
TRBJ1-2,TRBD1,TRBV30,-,CAWSVEGGRWDGYTF,TGTGCCTGGAGTGTAGAAGGGGGCCGGTGGGATGGCTACACCTTC
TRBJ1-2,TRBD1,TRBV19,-,CASSVTGGAYGYTF,TGTGCCAGTAGTGTGACAGGGGGCGCCTATGGCTACACCTTC
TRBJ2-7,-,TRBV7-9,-,CASSLGGASYEQYF,TGTGCCAGCAGCTTAGGAGGAGCCTCCTACGAGCAGTACTTC
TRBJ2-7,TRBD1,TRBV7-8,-,CASSYIGQGSIGEQYF,TGTGCCAGCAGCTATATAGGACAGGGGAGTATAGGCGAGCAGTACTTC
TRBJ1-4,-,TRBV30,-,CAWSGGAKKEKLFF,TGTGCCTGGTCCGGGGGGGCGAAGAAAGAAAAACTGTTTTTT
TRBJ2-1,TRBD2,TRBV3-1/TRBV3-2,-,CASSLGLAGGPEQFF,TGTGCCAGCAGCTTGGGACTAGCGGGAGGCCCTGAGCAGTTCTTC
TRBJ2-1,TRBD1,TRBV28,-,CASSLTGVPYNEQFF,TGTGCCAGCAGTTTGACAGGGGTTCCCTACAATGAGCAGTTCTTC
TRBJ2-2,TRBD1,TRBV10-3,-,CAISGKGQGVTGELFF,TGTGCCATCAGTGGCAAGGGACAGGGGGTCACCGGGGAGCTGTTTTTT
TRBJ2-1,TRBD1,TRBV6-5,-,CASTDREILEQFF,TGTGCCAGCACGGACAGGGAGATCCTTGAGCAGTTCTTC